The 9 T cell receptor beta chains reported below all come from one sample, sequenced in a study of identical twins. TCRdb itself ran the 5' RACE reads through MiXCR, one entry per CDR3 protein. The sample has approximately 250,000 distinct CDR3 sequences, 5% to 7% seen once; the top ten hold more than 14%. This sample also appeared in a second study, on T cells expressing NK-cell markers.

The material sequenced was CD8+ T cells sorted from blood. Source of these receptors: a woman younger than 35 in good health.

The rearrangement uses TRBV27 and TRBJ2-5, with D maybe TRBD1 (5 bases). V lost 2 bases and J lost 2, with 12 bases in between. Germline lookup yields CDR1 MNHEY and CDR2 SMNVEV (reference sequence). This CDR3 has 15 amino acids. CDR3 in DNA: TGTGCCAGCAGTTTAGGGGCCGACAGACAAGAGACCCAGTACTTC. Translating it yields CASSLGADRQETQYF.

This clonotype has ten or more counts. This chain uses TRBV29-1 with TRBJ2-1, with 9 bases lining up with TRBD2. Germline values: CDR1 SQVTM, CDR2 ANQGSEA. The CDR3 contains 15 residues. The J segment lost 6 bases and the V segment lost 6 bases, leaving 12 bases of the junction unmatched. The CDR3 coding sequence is TGCAGCGTCGGTCCGTTAGCGGGAGTCTCCAATGAGCAGTTCTTC. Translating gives CSVGPLAGVSNEQFF.

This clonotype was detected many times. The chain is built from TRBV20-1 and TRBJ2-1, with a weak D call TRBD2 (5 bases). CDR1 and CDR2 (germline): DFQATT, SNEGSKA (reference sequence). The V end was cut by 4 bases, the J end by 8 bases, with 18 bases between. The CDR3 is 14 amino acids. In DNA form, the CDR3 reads TGCAGTGCTACGGGTGTCGGGCGAGGGCATGAGCAGTTCTTC. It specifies CSATGVGRGHEQFF.

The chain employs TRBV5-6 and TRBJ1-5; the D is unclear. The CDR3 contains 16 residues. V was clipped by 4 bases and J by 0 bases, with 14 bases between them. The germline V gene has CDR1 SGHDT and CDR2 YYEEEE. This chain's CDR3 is CASSTSTDYSNQPQHF. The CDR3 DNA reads TGTGCCAGCAGCACGTCAACCGATTATAGCAATCAGCCCCAGCATTTT.

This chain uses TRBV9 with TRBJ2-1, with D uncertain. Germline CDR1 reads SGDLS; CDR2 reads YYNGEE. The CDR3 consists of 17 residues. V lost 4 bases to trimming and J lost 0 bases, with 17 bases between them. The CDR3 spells CASSHDLHTSSYNEQFF. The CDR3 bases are TGTGCCAGCAGCCACGACCTACACACCAGCTCCTACAATGAGCAGTTCTTC. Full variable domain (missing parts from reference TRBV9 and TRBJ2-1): DSGVTQTPKHLITATGQRVTLRCSPRSGDLSVYWYQQSLDQGLQFLIQYYNGEERAKGNILERFSAQQFPDLHSELNLSSLELGDSALYFCASSHDLHTSSYNEQFFGPGTRLTVL.

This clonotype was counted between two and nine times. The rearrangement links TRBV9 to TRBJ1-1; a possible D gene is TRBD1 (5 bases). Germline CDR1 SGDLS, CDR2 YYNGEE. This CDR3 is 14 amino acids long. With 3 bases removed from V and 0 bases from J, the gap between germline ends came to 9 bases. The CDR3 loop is CASSGDGLNTEAFF. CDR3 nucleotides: TGTGCCAGCAGCGGGGACGGACTGAACACTGAAGCTTTCTTT.

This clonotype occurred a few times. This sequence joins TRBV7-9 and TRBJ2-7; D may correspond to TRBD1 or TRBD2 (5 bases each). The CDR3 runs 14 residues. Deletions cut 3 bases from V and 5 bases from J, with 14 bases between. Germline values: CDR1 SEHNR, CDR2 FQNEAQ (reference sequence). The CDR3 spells CASSFEGFVHEQYF. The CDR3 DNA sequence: TGTGCCAGCAGCTTTGAGGGGTTCGTACACGAGCAGTACTTC.

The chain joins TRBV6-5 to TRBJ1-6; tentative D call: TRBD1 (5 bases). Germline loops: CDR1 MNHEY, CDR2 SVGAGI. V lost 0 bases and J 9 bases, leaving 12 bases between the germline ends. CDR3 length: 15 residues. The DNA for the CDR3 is TGTGCCAGCAGTTACTCTGCAGGGACCTCTTCACCCCTCCACTTT. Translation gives CASSYSAGTSSPLHF.

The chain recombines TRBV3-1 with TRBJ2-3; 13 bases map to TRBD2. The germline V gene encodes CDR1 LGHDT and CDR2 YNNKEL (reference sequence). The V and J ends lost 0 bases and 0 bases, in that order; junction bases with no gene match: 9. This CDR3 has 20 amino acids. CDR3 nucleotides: TGTGCCAGCAGCCAAGAGTCGAGACTAGCGGGGGGCCGGAGCACAGATACGCAGTATTTT. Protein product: CASSQESRLAGGRSTDTQYF.